Following are 7 T cell receptor beta chains from one sample sequenced in a study of OX40 agonist ivuxolimab in advanced cancers. Method: immunoSEQ multiplex PCR; TCRdb's copy keeps in-frame clones and lacks some. The repertoire holds under 65,000 clones, roughly nine tenths seen once, with roughly 0.76% in the top ten. The sequenced sample was CD4+ or CD8+ T cells sorted from blood, obtained in a trial of the OX40 agonist ivuxolimab. The receptor source for this set is an adult with an advanced solid tumor such as melanoma, head and neck, liver or kidney cancer.

The J gene is TRBJ2-7, the V gene TRBV11-3; TRBD1 agrees at 7 bases. Germline CDR1 is SGHNT and CDR2 is YENEEA. The V segment lost 5 bases and the J segment 3 bases; nucleotides outside the gene matches: 7. There are 14 residues in the CDR3. DNA of the CDR3: TGTGCCAGCAGCCGGACAGGAGCCTTCTACGAGCAGTACTTC. It yields the protein CASSRTGAFYEQYF.

J is TRBJ1-1 and V is TRBV7-9; no clear D. Per the germline V gene, CDR1 is SEHNR and CDR2 is FQNEAQ (reference sequence). Deletions cut 2 bases from V and 5 bases from J, with 6 bases between. The CDR3 consists of 12 residues. The CDR3 here is CASSLSGTEAFF. CDR3 DNA sequence: TGTGCCAGCAGCTTATCGGGGACTGAAGCTTTCTTT.

The V call is TRBV28, the J call TRBJ1-4, with TRBD1 matching over 7 bases. The CDR3 runs to 15 residues. CDR1 and CDR2 from the germline V gene are MDHEN and SYDVKM. The J segment lost 2 bases and the V segment lost 6 bases, leaving 6 bases of the junction unmatched. The CDR3 DNA is TGTGCCAGCAGGTCACAGGGGCCTACTAATGAAAAACTGTTTTTT. Translated: CASRSQGPTNEKLFF.

This clone was observed a single time. The rearrangement joins TRBV7-6 to TRBJ2-5; TRBD1 agrees at 7 bases. Germline loops: CDR1 SGHVS, CDR2 FNYEAQ. V shed 2 bases and J 5 bases; nucleotides not matched to a gene: 2. This CDR3 contains 13 residues. The CDR3 nucleotides read TGTGCCAGCAGCTTAAGGGGGCTGGAGACCCAGTACTTC. It translates to CASSLRGLETQYF.

The chain employs TRBV7-2 and TRBJ1-1; D not resolved. The CDR3 has 13 amino acids. In germline, CDR1 is SGHTA, CDR2 FQGNSA. The V gene lost 4 bases and the J gene lost 5 bases, with 11 bases spanning the gap. This CDR3 is CASSYLQETEAFF. CDR3 bases: TGTGCCAGCAGCTACCTTCAGGAAACTGAAGCTTTCTTT. Combining the CDR3 with reference TRBV7-2 and TRBJ1-1 gives the whole variable domain GAGVSQSPSNKVTEKGKDVELRCDPISGHTALYWYRQSLGQGLEFLIYFQGNSAPDKSGLPSDRFSAERTGGSVSTLTIQRTQQEDSAVYLCASSYLQETEAFFGQGTRLTVV.

The chain couples TRBV7-3 to TRBJ2-3, with D unresolved. This CDR3 has 13 amino acids. CDR1 and CDR2 from the germline V gene are SGHTA and FQGTGA. Deletions cut 3 bases from V and 2 bases from J, with 6 bases between. The CDR3 sequence is CASSFRPTDTQYF. The CDR3 DNA follows: TGTGCCAGCAGCTTTAGACCCACAGATACGCAGTATTTT.

The V call is TRBV25-1, the J call TRBJ1-6; D is uncertain. In germline, CDR1 is MGHDK, CDR2 SYGVNS. This CDR3 is 14 amino acids long. V lost 3 bases and J lost 9, with 12 bases in between. CDR3 sequence (DNA): TGTGCCAGCAGTGAGGCAGAGACGCTTTCACCCCTCCACTTT. Translated, it gives CASSEAETLSPLHF.